The 20 T cell receptor beta chains given below trace back to one sample, sequenced in a study of response to subunit inactivated influenza vaccine. MiXCR was run by TCRdb on the RT-PCR reads, yielding one entry per CDR3 protein. The table has hundreds of thousands of distinct CDR3 sequences, roughly 15% seen once; the top ten hold 7.6%. Sample: PBMCs from blood, taken less than 15 days before vaccination. Every receptor here comes from a man aged 50-60 years who received an inactivated influenza vaccine.

This clonotype was seen a handful of times. This rearrangement joins TRBV7-9 to TRBJ1-1; TRBD1 matches 8 bases. This CDR3 is built from 16 residues. Trimming at V came to 5 bases and at J to 0 bases, leaving 8 bases not matched to a gene. Germline V CDR1 and CDR2: SEHNR, FQNEAQ (reference sequence). CDR3 amino acids: CASSARDRTMNTEAFF. As DNA, the CDR3 is TGTGCCAGCAGCGCCCGGGACAGGACGATGAACACTGAAGCTTTCTTT.

This CDR3 is CSVSQGQGQPQHF. The DNA for the CDR3 is TGCAGCGTTTCACAGGGACAGGGGCAGCCCCAGCATTTT. This rearrangement joins TRBV29-1 to TRBJ1-5; TRBD1 matches 10 bases. The J segment lost 7 bases and the V segment lost 5 bases, leaving 5 bases of the junction unmatched. The CDR3 extends over 13 amino acids. The V gene's germline CDR1 is SQVTM and CDR2 ANQGSEA.

There are many counts of this clonotype. V is TRBV11-2 and J is TRBJ2-3; 9 bases line up with TRBD2. CDR1 and CDR2 (germline): SGHAT, FQNNGV. This CDR3 comprises 15 residues. V was clipped by 2 bases and J by 6 bases; unmatched bases: 6. The CDR3 is CASSLSLAGTDTQYF. The CDR3 DNA is TGTGCCAGCAGCTTAAGTCTAGCGGGAACCGATACGCAGTATTTT.

This clonotype was recorded a few times. CDR3 nucleotides: TGTGCCAGCAGCCAAGCCAGCCGCACAGATACGCAGTATTTT. This gives the protein CASSQASRTDTQYF. V gene TRBV4-2 combines with J gene TRBJ2-3, with D uncertain. Per the germline V gene, CDR1 is LGHNA and CDR2 is YNFKEQ. The CDR3 has 14 residues. Between the trimmed V and J ends, which lost 1 base and 1 base, there was a span of 6 bases.

A few counts support this clonotype. This chain uses TRBV29-1 with TRBJ2-7, with TRBD2 matching 10 bases. This CDR3 region has 14 residues. The V gene end was trimmed by 6 bases and the J gene end by 5 bases; junction bases not matched to a gene: 10. Germline CDR1 and CDR2: SQVTM and ANQGSEA. The CDR3 region is CSVGKRGGQDEQYF. The CDR3 nucleotides read TGCAGCGTGGGGAAGCGGGGGGGCCAGGACGAGCAGTACTTC.

This rearrangement joins TRBV7-6 to TRBJ2-2; weak D call: TRBD2 (6 bases). Germline CDR1 and CDR2: SGHVS and FNYEAQ. Deletions cut 6 bases from V and 3 bases from J, with 11 bases between. This CDR3 has 14 residues. DNA for the CDR3: TGTGCCAGCAGGAGGGAGGCCCACACCGGGGAGCTGTTTTTT. Amino acids: CASRREAHTGELFF. Drawing the rest from reference TRBV7-6 and TRBJ2-2, the complete variable domain is GAGVSQSPRYKVTKRGQDVALRCDPISGHVSLYWYRQALGQGPEFLTYFNYEAQQDKSGLPNDRFSAERPEGSISTLTIQRTEQRDSAMYRCASRREAHTGELFFGEGSRLTVL.

The rearrangement joins TRBV15 to TRBJ1-2; D remains unclear. The CDR3 contains 14 residues. CDR1 and CDR2 from the germline V gene are LNHNV and YYDKDF (reference sequence). V lost 0 bases and J lost 0, with 5 bases in between. DNA for the CDR3: TGTGCCACCAGCAGAGATGGCACTAACTATGGCTACACCTTC. This translates into CATSRDGTNYGYTF.

A few counts support this clonotype. The CDR3 here is CSVGTGGAAGRPYNEQFF. As DNA, the CDR3 is TGCAGCGTTGGAACCGGGGGGGCCGCAGGTCGACCCTACAATGAGCAGTTCTTC. The V call is TRBV29-1, the J call TRBJ2-1, with TRBD2 matching 8 bases. The trim removed 4 bases at V and 2 bases at J, leaving 16 bases unmatched. This CDR3 is 18 amino acids long. Germline V gene sequence: CDR1 SQVTM, CDR2 ANQGSEA.

This clonotype was seen at least ten times. This sequence joins TRBV29-1 and TRBJ1-5; D may be TRBD1 (5 bases). Germline values: CDR1 SQVTM, CDR2 ANQGSEA. The V gene lost 7 bases and the J gene lost 3 bases, with 13 bases spanning the gap. The CDR3 covers 13 residues. CDR3 region: CSAGAAVNQPQHF. CDR3 DNA: TGCAGCGCCGGGGCAGCAGTCAATCAGCCCCAGCATTTT. Complete variable domain (other parts from reference TRBV29-1 and TRBJ1-5): SAVISQKPSRDICQRGTSLTIQCQVDSQVTMMFWYRQQPGQSLTLIATANQGSEATYESGFVIDKFPISRPNLTFSTLTVSNMSPEDSSIYLCSAGAAVNQPQHFGDGTRLSIL.

The rearrangement links TRBV6-5 to TRBJ2-5, with TRBD1 matching over 9 bases. After removal of 6 bases from V and 9 bases from J, the junction contained 5 bases not matched to a gene. Germline CDR1 is MNHEY and CDR2 is SVGAGI. This CDR3 contains 12 residues. The CDR3 nucleotides read TGTGCCAGCAGCAGGGACAGGGTGGCCCAGTACTTC. Translating gives CASSRDRVAQYF.

This clonotype was counted between two and nine times. This sequence joins TRBV4-3 and TRBJ2-7; TRBD2 matches at 10 bases. There are 15 residues in the CDR3. The germline gives CDR1 LGHNA, CDR2 YSLEER. V dropped 3 bases and J dropped 4; count of bases not matched to a gene: 6. The CDR3 nucleotides read TGCGCCAGCAGCCAGGCTAATAGCGGGAGGTACGAGCAGTACTTC. Residues: CASSQANSGRYEQYF.

The J gene is TRBJ2-7, the V gene TRBV12-3 or TRBV12-4, with 9 bases that match TRBD1. The CDR3 extends over 16 amino acids. Losses at the gene ends were 2 bases for V and 6 bases for J; bases not matched to a gene: 11. CDR3 amino acids: CASSLPQGDRVGEQYF. In DNA form, the CDR3 reads TGTGCCAGCAGTTTACCCCAGGGGGACAGGGTCGGCGAGCAGTACTTC.

The V call is TRBV30, the J call TRBJ2-1; TRBD2 matches 8 bases. CDR1 and CDR2 from the germline V gene are GTSNPN and SVGIG (reference sequence). V lost 0 bases and J lost 8; bases outside the gene matches: 9. This CDR3 spans 15 amino acids. The CDR3 loop reads CAWSVPGRAFDEQFF. The CDR3 DNA sequence: TGTGCCTGGAGTGTACCCGGGAGGGCCTTCGATGAGCAGTTCTTC.

This clonotype was detected a few times. The rearrangement joins TRBV6-2 or TRBV6-3 to TRBJ1-5; 10 bases fit TRBD1. The V gene end was trimmed by 7 bases and the J gene end by 7 bases; junction bases not matched to a gene: 7. The germline CDR1 and CDR2 sequences are MNHEY and SVGEGT. The CDR3 consists of 14 residues. CDR3 in DNA: TGTGCCAGCACCCTTGACAGGGGGCTCCAGCCCCAGCATTTT. Amino acid sequence: CASTLDRGLQPQHF.

This sequence joins TRBV29-1 and TRBJ2-1, with 8 bases lining up with TRBD2. The trim removed 3 bases at V and 1 base at J, leaving 11 bases unmatched. In germline, CDR1 is SQVTM, CDR2 ANQGSEA. The CDR3 spans 17 residues. CDR3 bases: TGCAGCGTTGAGAATATGGGACTAGTTATGTCCTACAATGAGCAGTTCTTC. It yields the protein CSVENMGLVMSYNEQFF.

The chain couples TRBV12-3 or TRBV12-4 to TRBJ2-4, with 10 positions matching TRBD1. The CDR3 covers 14 residues. V was pared by 6 bases and J by 6 bases, with 5 bases of the junction left unmatched. The CDR3 loop is CASSSGTGVNIQYF. CDR3 DNA sequence: TGTGCCAGCAGCTCCGGGACAGGGGTAAACATTCAGTACTTC.

There are many counts of this clonotype. The V call is TRBV4-2, the J call TRBJ2-1; 11 nucleotides agree with TRBD2. The CDR3 is 16 residues long. J was trimmed by 4 bases and V by 4 bases; bases with no gene match: 6. Germline V CDR1 and CDR2: LGHNA, YNFKEQ. CDR3 amino acids: CASSRGLADSYNEQFF. The CDR3 DNA is TGTGCCAGCAGCCGGGGACTAGCGGACTCATACAATGAGCAGTTCTTC.

J is TRBJ1-5 and V is TRBV29-1; possibly TRBD1 for D (5 bases). Trimming removed 7 bases at V and 0 bases at J, with 10 bases between. Germline CDR1 reads SQVTM; CDR2 reads ANQGSEA. The CDR3 extends over 13 amino acids. For the CDR3, the DNA is TGCAGCGGGGGGGAATCTAGCAATCAGCCCCAGCATTTT. The encoded protein is CSGGESSNQPQHF.

This clonotype was recorded many times. The J gene is TRBJ2-2, the V gene TRBV6-4; D perhaps matches TRBD2 (5 bases). The germline CDR1 and CDR2 sequences are MRHNA and SNTAGT. The CDR3 has 14 amino acids. Trimming left V 4 bases short and J 5 bases short, with 11 bases between. The CDR3 DNA reads TGTGCCAGCAGTGCTTCCCCGGGGACCGGGGAGCTGTTTTTT. Its translation is CASSASPGTGELFF.

CDR3 sequence reads: CASSYRRTDGNEQFF. CDR3 coding DNA: TGTGCCAGCAGTTACAGAAGGACGGACGGCAATGAGCAGTTCTTC. The chain is built from TRBV6-2 or TRBV6-3 and TRBJ2-1; the D is unclear. This CDR3 region has 15 residues. V shed 2 bases and J shed 6 bases, with 14 bases lying between them. The V gene's germline CDR1 is MNHEY and CDR2 SVGEGT.